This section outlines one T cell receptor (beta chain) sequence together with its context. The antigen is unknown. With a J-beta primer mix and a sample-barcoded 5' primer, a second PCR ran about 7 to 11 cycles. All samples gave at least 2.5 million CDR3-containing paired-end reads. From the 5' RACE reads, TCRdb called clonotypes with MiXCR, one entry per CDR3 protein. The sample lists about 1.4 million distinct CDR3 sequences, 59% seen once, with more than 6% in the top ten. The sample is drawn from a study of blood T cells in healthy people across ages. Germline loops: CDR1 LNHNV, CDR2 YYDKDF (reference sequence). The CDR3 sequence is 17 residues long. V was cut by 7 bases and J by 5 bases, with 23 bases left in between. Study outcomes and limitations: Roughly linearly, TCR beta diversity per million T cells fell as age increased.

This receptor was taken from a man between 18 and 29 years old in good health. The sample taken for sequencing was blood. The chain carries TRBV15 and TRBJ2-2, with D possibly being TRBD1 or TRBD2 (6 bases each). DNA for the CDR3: TGTGCCACCAAACCTGGGGGGCGAAAGGCTGTAACCGGGGAGCTGTTTTTT. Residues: CATKPGGRKAVTGELFF.